These T cell receptor beta chains were read from a single sample in a study of blood T cell repertoires in COVID-19. Sequencing was performed with immunoSEQ multiplex PCR; in TCRdb, only in-frame clones are kept and a portion is missing. The table records 60,000 to 75,000 clones, 86% of them present only once. Source material: peripheral blood. The receptors were sampled from a woman aged 55-75 years with acute or convalescent COVID-19. Both conserved end residues are part of each CDR3. D genes are given only for firm matches. Not all rows give a size; the values are once, few, many and, for expanded clones, a class.

V gene	clone size	CDR3 length	D gene	J gene	CDR3 protein	CDR3 DNA
TRBV2	-	15	-	TRBJ1-4	CASSDTRATNEKLFF	TGTGCCAGCAGTGACACTAGGGCAACTAATGAAAAACTGTTTTTT
TRBV5-4	-	14	-	TRBJ1-4	CASSFRSTNEKLFF	TGTGCCAGCAGCTTTAGATCAACTAATGAAAAACTGTTTTTT
TRBV6-1	-	18	TRBD2	TRBJ2-2	CASSERTSGGVGVGELFF	TGTGCCAGCAGTGAGAGGACTAGCGGGGGAGTGGGTGTCGGGGAGCTGTTTTTT
TRBV7-2	-	14	-	TRBJ1-2	CASSLLPGSYGYTF	TGTGCCAGCAGCTTATTACCCGGGAGCTATGGCTACACCTTC
TRBV5-4	few	14	-	TRBJ1-1	CASSPEVTNTEAFF	TGTGCCAGCAGCCCGGAGGTGACGAACACTGAAGCTTTCTTT
TRBV5-1	-	14	TRBD2	TRBJ2-5	CASTDRSGGETQYF	TGCGCCAGCACAGACCGAAGCGGGGGAGAGACCCAGTACTTC
TRBV28	-	14	TRBD1	TRBJ2-1	CASSSTGESNEQFF	TGTGCCAGCAGCAGCACAGGGGAGAGCAATGAGCAGTTCTTC
TRBV20-1	-	16	-	TRBJ1-6	CSASDSMGLRNSPLHF	TGCAGTGCTAGTGACTCAATGGGTTTGCGGAATTCACCCCTCCACTTT
TRBV7-9	-	14	-	TRBJ2-7	CASSLVANNYEQYF	TGTGCCAGCAGCTTAGTGGCAAACAACTACGAGCAGTACTTC
TRBV10-3	-	15	-	TRBJ2-1	CAISALDSSYNEQFF	TGTGCCATCAGCGCGTTAGACAGCTCCTACAATGAGCAGTTCTTC
TRBV11-2	-	16	TRBD2	TRBJ2-2	CASSRRGGANTGELFF	TGTGCCAGCAGCCGTCGCGGGGGGGCAAACACCGGGGAGCTGTTTTTT
TRBV3-1/TRBV3-2	once	13	-	TRBJ2-2	CASSQSPGRELFF	TGTGCCAGCAGCCAGTCTCCAGGGAGGGAGCTGTTTTTT
TRBV3-1/TRBV3-2	once	14	-	TRBJ2-7	CASSQGAVNYEQYF	TGTGCCAGCAGCCAAGGAGCGGTGAACTACGAGCAGTACTTC
TRBV3-1/TRBV3-2	-	15	TRBD2	TRBJ2-5	CASSQDPAGEETQYF	TGTGCCAGCAGCCAAGATCCAGCGGGGGAAGAGACCCAGTACTTC
TRBV2	-	14	-	TRBJ1-1	CASPRSSREHEAFF	TGTGCCAGCCCAAGATCCTCGCGGGAGCATGAAGCTTTCTTT
TRBV4-1	-	13	-	TRBJ1-3	CASSQEYRNTIYF	TGCGCCAGCAGCCAAGAATACAGAAACACCATATATTTT
TRBV11-3	-	15	TRBD1	TRBJ2-1	CASSSLRDRYNEQFF	TGTGCCAGCAGCTCCCTCCGGGACAGGTACAATGAGCAGTTCTTC
TRBV13	-	14	TRBD2	TRBJ2-5	CASSLTSGGETQYF	TGTGCCAGCAGCTTGACTAGCGGGGGGGAGACCCAGTACTTC
TRBV3-1/TRBV3-2	-	14	-	TRBJ1-6	CASSSDLGDSPLHF	TGTGCCAGCAGCTCAGACCTCGGAGATTCACCCCTCCACTTT
TRBV3-1/TRBV3-2	-	12	-	TRBJ2-7	CASSLATYEQYF	TGTGCCAGCAGCTTAGCCACCTACGAGCAGTACTTC
TRBV5-1	-	15	-	TRBJ1-1	CASSLKGMGRTEAFF	TGCGCCAGCAGCTTGAAGGGGATGGGTCGGACTGAAGCTTTCTTT
TRBV19	-	15	TRBD1	TRBJ1-6	CASSKAGQVNSPLHF	TGTGCCAGTAGTAAGGCGGGACAGGTTAATTCACCCCTCCACTTT
TRBV7-2	-	14	TRBD1	TRBJ2-2	CASQDRGAVGELFF	TGTGCCAGCCAGGACAGGGGGGCGGTCGGGGAGCTGTTTTTT
TRBV6-6	-	14	-	TRBJ1-1	CASSLGRGNTEAFF	TGTGCCAGCAGTTTAGGTAGGGGGAACACTGAAGCTTTCTTT
TRBV28	once	15	TRBD1	TRBJ1-5	CASSFDRVANQPQHF	TGTGCCAGCAGTTTTGACAGGGTGGCCAATCAGCCCCAGCATTTT